These 20 T cell receptor beta chains came from one sample sequenced in a study of blood T cell repertoires in COVID-19. The protocol was immunoSEQ multiplex PCR, while the TCRdb copy is restricted to in-frame clones and leaves out a portion. This repertoire shows some 220,000 clones, over 75% found once; its top ten account for roughly 12%. Material for sequencing was peripheral blood. The source of these receptors is a human donor in a cohort sampled during active COVID-19.

This chain links TRBV5-1 with TRBJ2-7, with D perhaps TRBD2 (5 bases). V was shortened by 4 bases and J by 2 bases, with 22 bases between the two germline ends. This CDR3 region has 17 residues. Looked up from germline, CDR1 is SGHRS and CDR2 is YFSETQ. CDR3 nucleotide sequence: TGCGCCAGCAGCCGACAAACCGGAGCGGTACAACCCTACGAGCAGTACTTC. Its translation is CASSRQTGAVQPYEQYF.

This chain links TRBV27 with TRBJ2-5; D possibly corresponds to TRBD1 (6 bases). V lost 5 bases and J 7 bases, leaving 14 bases between the germline ends. The CDR3 loop spans 13 amino acids. Germline V gene data show CDR1 as MNHEY and CDR2 as SMNVEV (reference sequence). The CDR3 nucleotides are TGTGCCAGCAGTAGGACAGTCGAAGGGACCCAGTACTTC. This sequence encodes CASSRTVEGTQYF.

The chain is built from TRBV5-1 and TRBJ1-2; 9 bases map to TRBD1. CDR1 SGHRS and CDR2 YFSETQ come from the germline V gene. There are 13 residues in the CDR3. Trimming at V came to 4 bases and at J to 8 bases, leaving 6 bases not matched to a gene. The CDR3 is CASSQDRGRGYTF. CDR3 DNA: TGCGCCAGCAGCCAGGACAGGGGAAGAGGCTACACCTTC.

The chain links TRBV27 to TRBJ2-2; D is possibly TRBD1 (5 bases). V was cut by 2 bases and J by 1 base, with 5 bases left in between. The CDR3 has 14 residues. Germline lookup yields CDR1 MNHEY and CDR2 SMNVEV (reference sequence). CDR3 in amino acids: CASSLQGNTGELFF. The CDR3 DNA reads TGTGCCAGCAGTTTACAGGGGAACACCGGGGAGCTGTTTTTT.

The J gene is TRBJ2-5, the V gene TRBV2; TRBD2 is a possible D gene (7 bases). Germline V gene lookup returns CDR1 SNHLY and CDR2 FYNNEI. The CDR3 is 14 residues long. The germline V and J ends were trimmed by 6 bases and 3 bases, with 14 bases remaining between them. The CDR3 is CASRWGGEEETQYF. Here the CDR3 DNA reads TGTGCCAGCAGGTGGGGGGGCGAGGAAGAGACCCAGTACTTC.

The V and J genes are TRBV7-2 and TRBJ2-7; 7 nucleotides match TRBD2. CDR3 length equals 15 residues. The V and J ends lost 1 base and 7 bases, in that order; junction bases with no gene match: 10. The germline gives CDR1 SGHTA, CDR2 FQGNSA. The CDR3 loop reads CASSLEPWDYVEQYF. The CDR3 nucleotides are TGTGCCAGCAGCTTAGAACCCTGGGACTACGTGGAGCAGTACTTC.

The chain recombines TRBV28 with TRBJ1-1, with D possibly being TRBD1 (6 bases). V lost 5 bases, J lost 0 bases, and 22 bases lay in between. The length of the CDR3 is 18 residues. In germline, CDR1 is MDHEN, CDR2 SYDVKM. CDR3: CASSPPGGAGGVNTEAFF. CDR3 in DNA: TGTGCCAGCAGTCCCCCCGGGGGGGCGGGAGGAGTGAACACTGAAGCTTTCTTT. Full variable domain (rest looked up from reference TRBV28 and TRBJ1-1): DVKVTQSSRYLVKRTGEKVFLECVQDMDHENMFWYRQDPGLGLRLIYFSYDVKMKEKGDIPEGYSVSREKKERFSLILESASTNQTSMYLCASSPPGGAGGVNTEAFFGQGTRLTVV.

This chain joins TRBV6-6 and TRBJ2-2; D gene unclear. This CDR3 spans 13 amino acids. The germline V gene encodes CDR1 MNHNY and CDR2 SVGAGI (reference sequence). V was cut by 4 bases and J by 3 bases, with 6 bases left in between. The CDR3: CASSSPDTGELFF. CDR3 nucleotides: TGTGCCAGCAGTTCCCCCGACACCGGGGAGCTGTTTTTT.

The chain uses TRBV10-3 and TRBJ1-5; D is unresolved. The germline gives CDR1 ENHRY, CDR2 SYGVKD. With 0 bases removed from V and 15 bases from J, the gap between germline ends came to 15 bases. The CDR3 spans 13 residues. CDR3 DNA: TGTGCCATCAGTGAGTCTGTTACGCGGTCTTGGCATTTT. Its translation is CAISESVTRSWHF.

The sample holds a few counts of this clone. The J gene is TRBJ2-7, the V gene TRBV27; 10 bases line up with TRBD1. Germline V gene sequence: CDR1 MNHEY, CDR2 SMNVEV (reference sequence). The CDR3 spans 15 residues. After removal of 5 bases from V and 6 bases from J, the junction contained 10 bases not matched to a gene. The CDR3 sequence: CASSHRGQGKSEQYF. The CDR3 nucleotides read TGTGCCAGCAGTCACAGGGGACAGGGGAAGAGCGAGCAGTACTTC.

This chain connects TRBV7-2 to TRBJ2-1; perhaps TRBD1 as D (6 bases). CDR3 size: 14 residues. Trimming cost V 3 bases and J 8 bases, with 14 bases left between them. Germline CDR1 SGHTA, CDR2 FQGNSA. In DNA, the CDR3 is TGTGCCAGCAGCTTGGGGAACTCAGGGGATGAGCAGTTCTTC. Translating it yields CASSLGNSGDEQFF. The full variable domain, in which reference TRBV7-2 and TRBJ2-1 provide the parts outside the CDR3, is GAGVSQSPSNKVTEKGKDVELRCDPISGHTALYWYRQSLGQGLEFLIYFQGNSAPDKSGLPSDRFSAERTGGSVSTLTIQRTQQEDSAVYLCASSLGNSGDEQFFGPGTRLTVL.

V and J are TRBV27 and TRBJ1-2; D perhaps matches TRBD1 (5 bases). The CDR3 sequence is 15 residues long. The V gene lost 4 bases and the J gene lost 8 bases, with 20 bases spanning the gap. Germline V gene lookup returns CDR1 MNHEY and CDR2 SMNVEV (reference sequence). The CDR3 loop reads CASSSSRDLGRGYTF. The CDR3 nucleotides read TGTGCCAGCAGTTCGTCGCGGGACCTCGGTAGGGGCTACACCTTC.

The chain has TRBV24-1 and TRBJ2-1; 7 nucleotides match TRBD2. In germline, CDR1 is KGHDR, CDR2 SFDVKD. The length of the CDR3 is 15 residues. Trimming cost V 9 bases and J 0 bases; bases outside gene matches: 7. CDR3 sequence (DNA): TGTGCCACCGGACTAGGCGCCCACTCCTACAATGAGCAGTTCTTC. Translating gives CATGLGAHSYNEQFF.

V usage is TRBV5-6 and J usage is TRBJ1-2; 10 bases line up with TRBD1. The V segment lost 4 bases and the J segment 5 bases; nucleotides outside the gene matches: 2. The CDR3 runs 13 residues. From germline, CDR1 is SGHDT and CDR2 YYEEEE. CDR3 DNA: TGTGCCAGCAGCCCGGACAGGGGGTATGGCTACACCTTC. Residues: CASSPDRGYGYTF.

The V and J genes are TRBV5-1 and TRBJ2-2; tentatively, D is TRBD2 (5 bases). Trimming cost V 0 bases and J 4 bases, with 10 bases left between them. Germline-derived CDR1 and CDR2 are SGHRS and YFSETQ. The CDR3 is 15 amino acids. The CDR3 here is CASSLGLEGTGELFF. The CDR3 DNA sequence: TGCGCCAGCAGCTTGGGACTCGAGGGCACCGGGGAGCTGTTTTTT.

The gene calls are TRBV9 and TRBJ2-2; 11 nucleotides match TRBD2. Germline V CDR1 and CDR2: SGDLS, YYNGEE. J was trimmed by 0 bases and V by 3 bases; bases with no gene match: 4. The CDR3 loop spans 17 amino acids. Here the CDR3 DNA reads TGTGCCAGCAGCGCGGGGACTAGCGGAGCGAACACCGGGGAGCTGTTTTTT. It is translated as CASSAGTSGANTGELFF.

The chain uses TRBV2 and TRBJ2-7; no clear D gene. The CDR3 runs 15 residues. Trimming left V 1 base short and J 2 bases short, with 12 bases between. CDR1 and CDR2 from the germline V gene are SNHLY and FYNNEI. The CDR3 region has the DNA TGTGCCAGCAGTGAAGAGTCTCACAGAGCCTACGAGCAGTACTTC. Translating gives CASSEESHRAYEQYF.

The chain uses TRBV6-7 and TRBJ1-2; D ambiguous. TRBV6-7 is an open reading frame whose function is uncertain. The length of the CDR3 is 13 residues. V dropped 0 bases and J dropped 3 bases, with 5 bases sitting between them. The DNA of the CDR3 is TGTGCCAGCAGTTACTCGGCCCACTATGGCTACACCTTC. Translating it yields CASSYSAHYGYTF.

This clone was counted a single time. The rearrangement uses TRBV7-6 and TRBJ2-2, with a possible D match to TRBD1 (5 bases). This CDR3 region has 16 residues. CDR1 and CDR2 (germline): SGHVS, FNYEAQ. The V end was cut by 7 bases, the J end by 4 bases, with 19 bases between. The DNA for the CDR3 is TGTGCCAGCACCAACGGCCTAAGGGGCCGCACCGGGGAGCTGTTTTTT. It codes for CASTNGLRGRTGELFF.

The CDR3 here is CASSQDRGTYNEQFF. The CDR3 coding sequence is TGCGCCAGCAGCCAAGATAGGGGGACGTACAATGAGCAGTTCTTC. The J gene is TRBJ2-1, the V gene TRBV4-3; possible D gene TRBD1, 6 bases. CDR1 and CDR2 from the germline V gene are LGHNA and YSLEER. The CDR3 length is 15 residues. Trimming removed 0 bases from V and 4 bases from J, with 10 bases in between.